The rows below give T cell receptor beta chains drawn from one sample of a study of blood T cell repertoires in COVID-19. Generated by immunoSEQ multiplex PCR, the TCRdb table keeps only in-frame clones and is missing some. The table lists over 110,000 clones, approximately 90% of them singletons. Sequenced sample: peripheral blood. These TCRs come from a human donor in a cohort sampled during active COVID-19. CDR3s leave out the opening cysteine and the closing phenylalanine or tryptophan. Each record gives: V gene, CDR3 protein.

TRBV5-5,ASSRGQPYGYT
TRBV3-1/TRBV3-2,ASSQDGTSGGSGTDTQY
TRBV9,ASTHGGGTGELF
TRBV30,AWRTSVALKTF
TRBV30,AWSRQGYEQY
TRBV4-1,ASSPQQTGGPSFSYEQY
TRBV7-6,ASSLAPDRSPGNTIY
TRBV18,ASSPIGTGANYEQY
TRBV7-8,ASSPGRFTYEQY
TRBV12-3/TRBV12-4,ASSRDSNNEQF
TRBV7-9,ASSLAKQIA
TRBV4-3,ASSQSGQSSGNTIY
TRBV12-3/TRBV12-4,ASSQTQNTEAF
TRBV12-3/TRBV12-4,ASSLAEDRTQY
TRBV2,ASRYRVRNYGYT
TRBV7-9,ASSSGQGLNTEAF
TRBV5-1,ASGPQGGKETQY
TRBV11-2,ASSLDRGKVYGYT
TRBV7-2,ASSRQGTDEQY
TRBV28,ASSPTGWRTEAF
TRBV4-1,ASSQDWGEATDTQY
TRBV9,ASSPPLRSSYNEQF
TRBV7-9,ASSLGTGAPGHTEAF
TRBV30,AWSGGQGIEKLF
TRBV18,ASSPKTGDSGNTIY
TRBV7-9,ASSPRDSRPNIQY
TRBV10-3,AIGRKFRVEQY
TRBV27,ASSSAGGSEQY
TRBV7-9,ASSLRGRDEQY